Given below is one T cell receptor beta chain in context. Its antigen is as yet unknown. TCRdb used MiXCR to reprocess the 5' RACE reads, holding one entry per CDR3 protein. This sample yields some 290,000 distinct CDR3 sequences, of which around 18% are seen a single time; about 8% belongs to the top ten. This sample was taken from a study of CD8 T cells in ankylosing spondylitis. Whole-study findings and limits: A TCR beta motif of several highly homologous variants appeared characteristic of ankylosing spondylitis blood.

The sample taken for sequencing was blood, either unsorted or a sorted T cell fraction (not recorded which). The TCR comes from a male donor with ankylosing spondylitis or in good health (not recorded which).

CDR3: CSARDQGRGNTGELFF. DNA of the CDR3: TGCAGTGCTAGAGATCAAGGGCGGGGGAACACCGGGGAGCTGTTTTTT. V is TRBV20-1 and J is TRBJ2-2; maybe TRBD2 (6 bases). This CDR3 is built from 16 residues. Looked up from germline, CDR1 is DFQATT and CDR2 is SNEGSKA (reference sequence). Trimming removed 0 bases from V and 1 base from J, with 12 bases in between.